These 7 T cell receptor beta chains originate from one sample sequenced in a study of CD8 T cells in ankylosing spondylitis. TCRdb redid the calling of the 5' RACE reads with MiXCR, one entry per CDR3 protein. In the table there are hundreds of thousands of distinct CDR3 sequences, less than 25% of which are singletons. Sequencing input: blood, either unsorted or a sorted T cell fraction (not recorded which). The receptors shown here come from a female donor with ankylosing spondylitis or in good health (not recorded which).

This rearrangement joins TRBV6-5 to TRBJ2-1; D unresolved. V dropped 2 bases and J dropped 8 bases, with 13 bases sitting between them. Germline V gene sequence: CDR1 MNHEY, CDR2 SVGAGI. This CDR3 is built from 14 residues. Here the CDR3 DNA reads TGTGCCAGCAGTTACCGGGCAGGATGGGATGAGCAGTTCTTC. Translating it yields CASSYRAGWDEQFF.

This rearrangement joins TRBV6-5 to TRBJ2-7; 7 nucleotides agree with TRBD1. This CDR3 has 15 amino acids. Germline V gene data show CDR1 as MNHEY and CDR2 as SVGAGI. V trimming: 5 bases; J trimming: 0 bases; junction bases outside the gene matches: 7. In DNA form, the CDR3 reads TGTGCCAGCAGTCACACCGGGACAGCCTCCTACGAGCAGTACTTC. Protein sequence: CASSHTGTASYEQYF.

The genes are TRBV11-2 and TRBJ2-2; 10 bases line up with TRBD2. The germline gives CDR1 SGHAT, CDR2 FQNNGV. After removal of 3 bases from V and 1 base from J, the junction contained 2 bases not matched to a gene. CDR3 length equals 16 residues. The chain's CDR3 is CASSFGLAENTGELFF. The CDR3 DNA is TGTGCCAGCAGCTTCGGACTAGCGGAGAACACCGGGGAGCTGTTTTTT.

The chain recombines TRBV3-1 with TRBJ1-2; D is unclear. The CDR3 length is 14 residues. Trimming removed 1 base from V and 7 bases from J, with 13 bases in between. Germline-derived CDR1 and CDR2 are LGHDT and YNNKEL (reference sequence). The CDR3, as DNA: TGTGCCAGCAGCCAAGTAGTAGGAGTTAGTGGCTACACCTTC. This sequence encodes CASSQVVGVSGYTF.

In this sample, this clonotype turned up many times. This rearrangement joins TRBV5-1 to TRBJ2-1; TRBD2 matches at 9 bases. V was clipped by 2 bases and J by 6 bases; unmatched bases: 9. This CDR3 is 16 amino acids long. The germline CDR1 and CDR2 sequences are SGHRS and YFSETQ. In nucleotides, the CDR3 is TGCGCCAGCAGCTTTAAGACTAGCGGCACGGGCAATGAGCAGTTCTTC. Protein: CASSFKTSGTGNEQFF.

This chain joins TRBV6-1 and TRBJ2-7, with D perhaps matching TRBD1 (6 bases). The CDR3 runs 14 residues. Trimming took 6 bases from V and 6 from J, leaving 18 bases between them. The germline V gene encodes CDR1 MNHNS and CDR2 SASEGT. CDR3 coding DNA: TGTGCCAGCAGGAGGACAGTGTCAGGTGGCGAGCAGTACTTC. Encoded protein: CASRRTVSGGEQYF.

This clonotype was recorded a few times. The chain uses TRBV18 and TRBJ2-5, with D perhaps TRBD2 (6 bases). V was cut by 3 bases and J by 1 base, with 9 bases left in between. The V gene's germline CDR1 is KGHSH and CDR2 LQKENI. The CDR3 contains 14 residues. CDR3 sequence reads: CASSPPGLQETQYF. As DNA, the CDR3 is TGTGCCAGCTCACCGCCGGGACTCCAAGAGACCCAGTACTTC. The complete variable domain, with remaining parts taken from reference TRBV18 and TRBJ2-5, reads NAGVMQNPRHLVRRRGQEARLRCSPMKGHSHVYWYRQLPEEGLKFMVYLQKENIIDESGMPKERFSAEFPKEGPSILRIQQVVRGDSAAYFCASSPPGLQETQYFGPGTRLLVL.